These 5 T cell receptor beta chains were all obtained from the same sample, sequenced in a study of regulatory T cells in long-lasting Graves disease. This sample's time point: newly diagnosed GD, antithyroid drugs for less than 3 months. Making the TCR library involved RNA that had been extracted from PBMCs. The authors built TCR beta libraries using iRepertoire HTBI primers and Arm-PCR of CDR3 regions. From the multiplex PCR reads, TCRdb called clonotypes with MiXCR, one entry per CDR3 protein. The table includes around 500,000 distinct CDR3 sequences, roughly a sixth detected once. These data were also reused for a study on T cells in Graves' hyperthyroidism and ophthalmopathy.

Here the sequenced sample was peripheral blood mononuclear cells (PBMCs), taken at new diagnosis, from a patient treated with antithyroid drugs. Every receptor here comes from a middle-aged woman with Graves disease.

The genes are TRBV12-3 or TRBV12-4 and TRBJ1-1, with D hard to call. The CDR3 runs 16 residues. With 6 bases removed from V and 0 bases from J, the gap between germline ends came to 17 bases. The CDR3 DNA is TGTGCCAGCAGCCCCTGGAAAGTGGGCGTGAACACTGAAGCTTTCTTT. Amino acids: CASSPWKVGVNTEAFF.

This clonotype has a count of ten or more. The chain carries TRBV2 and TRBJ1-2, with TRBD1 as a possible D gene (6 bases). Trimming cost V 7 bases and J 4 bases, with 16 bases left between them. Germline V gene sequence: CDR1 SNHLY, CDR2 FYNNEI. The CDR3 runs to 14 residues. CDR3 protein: CASTREGELYGYTF. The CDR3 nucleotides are TGTGCCAGCACGAGGGAGGGGGAGCTCTATGGCTACACCTTC.

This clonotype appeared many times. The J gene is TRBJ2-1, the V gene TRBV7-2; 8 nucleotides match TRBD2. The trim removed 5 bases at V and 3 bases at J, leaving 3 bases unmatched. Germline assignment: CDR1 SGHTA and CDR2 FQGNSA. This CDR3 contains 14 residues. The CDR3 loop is CASSRGGGYNEQFF. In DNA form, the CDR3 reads TGTGCCAGCAGCCGGGGGGGAGGCTACAATGAGCAGTTCTTC.

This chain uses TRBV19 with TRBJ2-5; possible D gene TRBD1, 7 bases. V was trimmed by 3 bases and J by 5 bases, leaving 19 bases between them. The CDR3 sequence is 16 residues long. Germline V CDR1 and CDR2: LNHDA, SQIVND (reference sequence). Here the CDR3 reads CASSIGSRGFHETQYF. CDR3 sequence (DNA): TGTGCCAGTAGTATCGGGAGCAGGGGGTTTCACGAGACCCAGTACTTC.

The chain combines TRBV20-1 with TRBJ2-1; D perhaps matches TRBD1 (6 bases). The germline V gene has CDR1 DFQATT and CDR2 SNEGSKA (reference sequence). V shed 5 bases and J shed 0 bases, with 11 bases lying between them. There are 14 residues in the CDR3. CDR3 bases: TGCAGTGCTCCGGACAGAAGCTCCTACAATGAGCAGTTCTTC. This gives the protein CSAPDRSSYNEQFF.